The clone carrying this TCR beta chain was recorded many times. Its cognate antigen is unknown. This entry comes from a study of Graves' ophthalmopathy and Graves' hyperthyroidism. In germline, CDR1 is SGHTA, CDR2 FQGNSA. CDR3 size: 16 residues. V was pared by 4 bases and J by 8 bases, with 21 bases between. Amplifying from RNA transcripts, the study obtained TCR beta CDR3 regions. HTBI primers were employed in first-round RT-PCR, then a second-round multiplex PCR followed. TCRdb analysed the multiplex PCR reads with MiXCR anew, one entry per CDR3 protein. The table has some 1.1 million distinct CDR3 sequences, 35% to 40% seen once; the top ten hold more than 9.5%. Points from the study as a whole: Most thyroid clonotypes with frequency above 0.001 were detected in blood too.

The chain is built from TRBV7-2 and TRBJ1-3, with D possibly matching TRBD1 (5 bases). The TCR was taken from an adult man with Graves' hyperthyroidism. Sample: peripheral blood or thyroid tissue (not recorded which). The CDR3 DNA sequence: TGTGCCAGCAGCTATAGGGACGGAGCATCTTCATACACCATATATTTT. Translated, it gives CASSYRDGASSYTIYF.